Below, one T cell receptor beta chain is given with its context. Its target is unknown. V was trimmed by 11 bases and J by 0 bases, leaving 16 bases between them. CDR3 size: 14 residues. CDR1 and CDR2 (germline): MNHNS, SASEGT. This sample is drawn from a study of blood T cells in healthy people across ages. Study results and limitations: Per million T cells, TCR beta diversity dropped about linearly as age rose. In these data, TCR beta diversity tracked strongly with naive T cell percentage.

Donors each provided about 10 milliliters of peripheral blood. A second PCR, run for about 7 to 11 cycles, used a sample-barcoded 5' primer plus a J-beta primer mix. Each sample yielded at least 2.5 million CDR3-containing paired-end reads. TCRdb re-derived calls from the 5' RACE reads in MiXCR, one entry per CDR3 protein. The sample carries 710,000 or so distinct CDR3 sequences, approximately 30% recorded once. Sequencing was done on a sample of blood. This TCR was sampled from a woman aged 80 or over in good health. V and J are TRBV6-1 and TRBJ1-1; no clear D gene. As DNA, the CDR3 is TGTGCCGGAAGTGCGGGGTTCATGAACACTGAAGCTTTCTTT. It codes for CAGSAGFMNTEAFF.